Presented here are 17 T cell receptor beta chains from one specimen sequenced in a study of post-analysis software for immune sequencing data. Unique molecular identifiers featured in each of the TCR beta cDNA libraries. TCRdb independently ran MiXCR on the PCR reads; one entry per CDR3 protein. The sample contains around 150,000 distinct CDR3 sequences, 36% of which appear only once. This specimen consisted of blood, obtained after autologous hematopoietic stem cell transplantation. The receptors come from a girl between 10 and 17 years old with multiple sclerosis.

To note about this clonotype: Compared with germline, one end of the junction differs, possibly owing to a read error. The CDR3 bases are TGTGCCGGCTCACCATTCGCGGCAGATACGCAGTATTTT. Protein: CAGSPFAADTQYF. The chain couples TRBV18 to TRBJ2-3; D is ambiguous. The germline CDR1 and CDR2 sequences are KGHSH and LQKENI. The CDR3 consists of 13 residues.

This clonotype occurred a few times. The CDR3 nucleotides are TGTGCCAGCAGGCGTGGGGGAGTCTCCTACGAGCAGTACTTC. This codes for CASRRGGVSYEQYF. V usage is TRBV6-6 and J usage is TRBJ2-7; D assignment may be TRBD1 or TRBD2 (5 bases each). Germline CDR1 reads MNHNY; CDR2 reads SVGAGI (reference sequence). This CDR3 region has 14 residues. The V and J ends lost 6 bases and 0 bases respectively, with 12 bases between them.

This sequence joins TRBV29-1 and TRBJ2-3, with D uncertain. Germline CDR1 and CDR2: SQVTM and ANQGSEA. The CDR3 is 15 amino acids. Trimming took 1 base from V and 0 from J, leaving 11 bases between them. Written as DNA, the CDR3 is TGCAGCGTTGAAGCGGCCACGCGTAGCACAGATACGCAGTATTTT. It yields the protein CSVEAATRSTDTQYF.

Written as DNA, the CDR3 is TGCGCCAGCAGATGGACTGGCGGGTCTGATACGCAGTATTTT. Amino acids: CASRWTGGSDTQYF. The rearrangement joins TRBV4-1 to TRBJ2-3; D perhaps matches TRBD2 (5 bases). The CDR3 consists of 14 residues. Germline lookup yields CDR1 MGHRA and CDR2 YSYEKL. V gave up 6 bases and J gave up 6 bases, with 16 bases separating them.

This clonotype came up a few times. The chain uses TRBV12-3 or TRBV12-4 and TRBJ2-5, with 10 bases lining up with TRBD1. The CDR3 length is 16 residues. V lost 5 bases, J lost 1 base, and 7 bases stayed unmatched. The CDR3 sequence: CASSDRDRGSQETQYF. CDR3 nucleotides: TGTGCCAGCAGTGACCGGGACAGGGGATCCCAAGAGACCCAGTACTTC.

In this sample, this clonotype turned up a few times. The chain uses TRBV7-2 and TRBJ1-5; D is ambiguous. V was cut by 1 base and J by 4 bases, with 14 bases left in between. Germline-derived CDR1 and CDR2 are SGHTA and FQGNSA. CDR3 size: 16 residues. The CDR3 region is CASSLVGGKGNQPQHF. The CDR3, as DNA: TGTGCCAGCAGCTTAGTTGGTGGGAAAGGGAATCAGCCCCAGCATTTT.

V usage is TRBV18 and J usage is TRBJ1-2; unclear D gene. The ends were cut back, 1 base at V and 8 bases at J, with 11 bases in the middle. CDR1 is KGHSH and CDR2 is LQKENI in the germline V gene. The CDR3 totals 13 residues. The chain's CDR3 is CASSPRDYEGYTF. In nucleotides, the CDR3 is TGTGCCAGCTCACCACGAGACTACGAGGGCTACACCTTC.

The gene calls are TRBV24-1 and TRBJ2-1; D is unclear. The CDR3 consists of 17 residues. Trimming shortened V by 4 bases and J by 0 bases, and 15 bases separated the two germline ends. The V gene's germline CDR1 is KGHDR and CDR2 SFDVKD. CDR3 DNA sequence: TGTGCCACCAGTGAACCACTCGCGAGCTCCTCCTACAATGAGCAGTTCTTC. It is translated as CATSEPLASSSYNEQFF.

Concerning this clonotype: The conserved final phenylalanine or tryptophan is absent from the CDR3, which likely points to a read error. This chain links TRBV4-3 with TRBJ2-4; D remains ambiguous. V lost 0 bases, J lost 0 bases, and 12 bases lay in between. Germline V lookup: CDR1 LGHNA, CDR2 YSLEER. This CDR3 contains 17 residues. As DNA, the CDR3 is TGCGCCAGCAGCCAAGATTCAGCCACGCTAGCCAAAAACATTCAGTACTCC. Protein: CASSQDSATLAKNIQYS.

This clonotype was seen only a few times. The chain carries TRBV6-1 and TRBJ2-6; 9 nucleotides line up with TRBD1. Germline V gene sequence: CDR1 MNHNS, CDR2 SASEGT. There are 18 residues in the CDR3. The V gene end was trimmed by 5 bases and the J gene end by 2 bases; junction bases not matched to a gene: 10. The CDR3 sequence is CASSTPGQGFAGANVLTF. CDR3 sequence (DNA): TGTGCCAGCAGTACCCCGGGACAGGGATTTGCTGGGGCCAACGTCCTGACTTTC.

There are a few counts of this clonotype. The J gene is TRBJ2-7, the V gene TRBV29-1; 7 bases line up with TRBD2. J was trimmed by 2 bases and V by 0 bases; bases with no gene match: 13. The CDR3 sequence is 17 residues long. From germline, CDR1 is SQVTM and CDR2 ANQGSEA. CDR3 nucleotide sequence: TGCAGCGTTGAAGACGCCGTTCTCGGCGGGAGTACCTACGAGCAGTACTTC. Translating it yields CSVEDAVLGGSTYEQYF.

The gene calls are TRBV11-2 and TRBJ2-1; either TRBD1 or TRBD2 may supply D (5 bases each). The CDR3 loop spans 15 amino acids. Germline CDR1 is SGHAT and CDR2 is FQNNGV. Trimming removed 6 bases from V and 7 bases from J, with 19 bases in between. Written as DNA, the CDR3 is TGTGCCAGCAGTCCCGGGACCCCGTCTAGGAATGAGCAGTTCTTC. Translation gives CASSPGTPSRNEQFF.

The chain recombines TRBV12-3 or TRBV12-4 with TRBJ1-2; 9 bases are shared with TRBD1. The V and J ends lost 3 bases and 4 bases, in that order; junction bases with no gene match: 6. This CDR3 is 15 amino acids long. The CDR3 DNA reads TGTGCCAGCAGTTTTGGGACAGGGTCGATCTATGGCTACACCTTC. This gives the protein CASSFGTGSIYGYTF.

The chain uses TRBV25-1 and TRBJ1-1, with 7 nucleotides matching TRBD1. Germline values: CDR1 MGHDK, CDR2 SYGVNS. V lost 8 bases and J lost 4; bases outside the gene matches: 10. The length of the CDR3 is 14 residues. The CDR3 region is CASSVRGLRTEAFF. In DNA form, the CDR3 reads TGTGCCAGCTCCGTTAGGGGGCTGCGCACTGAAGCTTTCTTT.

This clonotype was observed at least ten times. V is TRBV5-1 and J is TRBJ2-5, with D perhaps given as TRBD1 or TRBD2 (5 bases each). The CDR3 totals 15 residues. CDR1 is SGHRS, CDR2 YFSETQ, per germline. With 0 bases removed from V and 0 bases from J, the gap between germline ends came to 9 bases. Here the CDR3 DNA reads TGCGCCAGCAGCTTGGAGGGACGGAACCAAGAGACCCAGTACTTC. Its translation: CASSLEGRNQETQYF.

This clonotype has ten or more counts. The chain is built from TRBV29-1 and TRBJ2-5; a weak D match, TRBD1 (6 bases). This CDR3 region has 14 residues. Germline V gene data show CDR1 as SQVTM and CDR2 as ANQGSEA. The V and J ends lost 6 bases and 3 bases respectively, with 17 bases between them. CDR3 protein: CSVNRATVEETQYF. CDR3 DNA: TGCAGCGTGAACAGGGCCACTGTTGAAGAGACCCAGTACTTC.

This clonotype was observed a single time. This chain links TRBV15 with TRBJ2-5, with 9 positions matching TRBD1. CDR3 size: 15 residues. The V gene's germline CDR1 is LNHNV and CDR2 YYDKDF (reference sequence). Trimming cost V 1 base and J 11 bases; bases outside gene matches: 11. CDR3 sequence (DNA): TGTGCCACCAGCAGAGGGGACAGGGTCTCGGATGAGCAGTACTTC. It codes for CATSRGDRVSDEQYF.